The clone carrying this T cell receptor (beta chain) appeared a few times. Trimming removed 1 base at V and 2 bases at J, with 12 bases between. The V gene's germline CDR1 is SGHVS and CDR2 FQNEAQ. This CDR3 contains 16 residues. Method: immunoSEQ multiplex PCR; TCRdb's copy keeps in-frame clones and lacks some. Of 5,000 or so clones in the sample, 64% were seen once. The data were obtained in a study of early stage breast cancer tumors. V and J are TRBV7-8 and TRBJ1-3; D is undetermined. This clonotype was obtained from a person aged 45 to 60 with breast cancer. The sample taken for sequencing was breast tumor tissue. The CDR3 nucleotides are TGTGCCAGCAGCTTAGTCTCACGGGGAACTGGAAACACCATATATTTT. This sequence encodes CASSLVSRGTGNTIYF.